Below, 32 T cell receptor beta chains from the same sample are listed, as sequenced in a study of cytomegalovirus exposure and HLA in healthy donors (dated by TCRdb to 2016 to 2017). Library generation was performed with the immunoSEQ multiplex PCR assay. The multiplex PCR relied on a mix of 60 forward primers for TCR Vbeta segments and 13 reverse primers for TCR Jbeta segments. As stored in TCRdb, this immuneACCESS dataset retains in-frame rearrangements with V and J assigned. A fraction of the clones does not appear; measured against another copy, unresolved V genes explain less than half of the discrepancy, and the remainder lacks a known reason. The sample records around 81,000 clones, roughly 63% of which are singletons. The top ten hold approximately 5.4% of the sample. Sequencing was carried out using PBMCs. Receptors were obtained from a man younger than 45 in good health and CMV-seropositive.

The chain is built from TRBV5-1 and TRBJ2-1; 12 bases map to TRBD1. This CDR3 comprises 15 residues. The ends lost 4 bases at V and 8 bases at J; junction bases unmatched: 7. Germline V gives CDR1 SGHRS, CDR2 YFSETQ. CDR3 sequence: CASSDRDRGRDEQFF. The CDR3, as DNA: TGCGCCAGCAGCGACCGGGACAGGGGGCGGGATGAGCAGTTCTTC. Drawing the rest from reference TRBV5-1 and TRBJ2-1, the complete variable domain is KAGVTQTPRYLIKTRGQQVTLSCSPISGHRSVSWYQQTPGQGLQFLFEYFSETQRNKGNFPGRFSGRQFSNSRSEMNVSTLELGDSALYLCASSDRDRGRDEQFFGPGTRLTVL.

This sequence joins TRBV25-1 and TRBJ1-4; TRBD1 is a possible D gene (6 bases). Germline CDR1 is MGHDK and CDR2 is SYGVNS. V lost 8 bases and J lost 7, with 14 bases in between. CDR3 length equals 13 residues. The CDR3: CASRGQGVEKLFF. The CDR3 DNA reads as TGTGCCAGCCGGGGACAAGGGGTTGAAAAACTGTTTTTT. The full variable domain, rest sourced from reference TRBV25-1 and TRBJ1-4, is EADIYQTPRYLVIGTGKKITLECSQTMGHDKMYWYQQDPGMELHLIHYSYGVNSTEKGDLSSESTVSRIRTEHFPLTLESARPSHTSQYLCASRGQGVEKLFFGSGTQLSVL.

There are a few counts of this clone. The rearrangement joins TRBV10-3 to TRBJ2-2; 8 bases are a match to TRBD1. Germline CDR1 ENHRY, CDR2 SYGVKD. The J segment lost 3 bases and the V segment lost 8 bases, leaving 8 bases of the junction unmatched. This CDR3 region has 15 residues. The CDR3 protein is CAIRSGTGDTGELFF. The CDR3 coding sequence is TGTGCCATCCGTTCGGGGACAGGAGACACCGGGGAGCTGTTTTTT.

This chain connects TRBV28 to TRBJ2-7, with 9 nucleotides matching TRBD2. Germline V gene data show CDR1 as MDHEN and CDR2 as SYDVKM. The CDR3 loop spans 17 amino acids. Unmatched junction bases numbered 9, after V lost 3 bases and J lost 0 bases. The CDR3 DNA sequence: TGTGCCAGCAGTTTTTTGTCTAGCGGGATGAGCTCCTACGAGCAGTACTTC. Protein product: CASSFLSSGMSSYEQYF.

This clone has a handful of counts. The chain is built from TRBV5-1 and TRBJ2-5; 7 bases are a match to TRBD1. This CDR3 is 16 amino acids long. The V gene's germline CDR1 is SGHRS and CDR2 YFSETQ. Trimming removed 0 bases from V and 5 bases from J; junction bases left unmatched: 10. The CDR3 spells CASSLEGQAGRETQYF. The CDR3 DNA reads as TGCGCCAGCAGCTTGGAAGGACAGGCGGGTCGGGAGACCCAGTACTTC.

The rearrangement links TRBV2 to TRBJ2-7; D is possibly TRBD2 (5 bases). V gave up 6 bases and J gave up 1 base, with 13 bases separating them. The CDR3 loop spans 14 amino acids. Germline V gene lookup returns CDR1 SNHLY and CDR2 FYNNEI. This CDR3 is CASRRDSTSYEQYF. CDR3 DNA: TGTGCCAGCAGACGGGATTCGACTTCCTACGAGCAGTACTTC.

The chain recombines TRBV6-6 with TRBJ1-2, with D possibly being TRBD1 (5 bases). V shed 4 bases and J shed 3 bases, with 15 bases lying between them. The CDR3 consists of 15 residues. Germline V CDR1 and CDR2: MNHNY, SVGAGI (reference sequence). The CDR3 sequence: CASSFPETADYGYTF. The CDR3 DNA sequence: TGTGCCAGCAGTTTCCCTGAGACAGCTGACTATGGCTACACCTTC.

The chain is built from TRBV5-4 and TRBJ1-2; the D is unclear. The V gene lost 4 bases and the J gene lost 4 bases, with 11 bases spanning the gap. The CDR3 extends over 13 amino acids. CDR1 SGHNT and CDR2 YYREEE come from the germline V gene (reference sequence). This chain's CDR3 is CASSPTLGYGYTF. The DNA of the CDR3 is TGTGCCAGCAGCCCTACCCTTGGCTATGGCTACACCTTC.

J is TRBJ1-1 and V is TRBV6-1, with no clear D. Germline-derived CDR1 and CDR2 are MNHNS and SASEGT. Trimming took 6 bases from V and 1 from J, leaving 9 bases between them. CDR3 length: 13 amino acids. CDR3 bases: TGTGCCAGCAGCGCCCGGGGGAACACTGAAGCTTTCTTT. It specifies CASSARGNTEAFF.

The chain employs TRBV6-5 and TRBJ2-5; D gene uncertain. Gene TRBJ2-7 matches the end of the DNA better, so the J call may be wrong. CDR1 is MNHEY and CDR2 is SVGAGI in the germline V gene. This CDR3 comprises 12 residues. As DNA, the CDR3 is TGTGCCAGCATCTCAAGTTCCTACGAGCAGTACTTC. Amino acids: CASISSSYEQYF.

V usage is TRBV19 and J usage is TRBJ2-7; 13 positions match TRBD2. Per the germline V gene, CDR1 is LNHDA and CDR2 is SQIVND (reference sequence). The CDR3 is 15 amino acids. The V and J ends lost 5 bases and 3 bases, in that order; junction bases with no gene match: 4. CDR3 nucleotide sequence: TGTGCCAGTAGTGCCGGGACTAGCGGGATCTACGAGCAGTACTTC. Residues: CASSAGTSGIYEQYF. Variable domain in full (rest from reference TRBV19 and TRBJ2-7): DGGITQSPKYLFRKEGQNVTLSCEQNLNHDAMYWYRQDPGQGLRLIYYSQIVNDFQKGDIAEGYSVSREKKESFPLTVTSAQKNPTAFYLCASSAGTSGIYEQYFGPGTRLTVT.

The rearrangement uses TRBV5-3 and TRBJ2-6, with a tentative D call TRBD1 (6 bases). TRBV5-3 is recorded as an ORF, its role being uncertain. Trimming stripped 6 bases from V and 4 bases from J, with 20 bases between. The CDR3 length is 17 residues. In nucleotides, the CDR3 is TGTGCCAGAACAGGGGACCTGGCCCCTCTGGGGGCCAACGTCCTGACTTTC. Encoded protein: CARTGDLAPLGANVLTF.

Only a few counts were recorded for this clone. This chain joins TRBV5-5 and TRBJ2-3; 13 bases fit TRBD2. V shed 4 bases and J 7 bases; nucleotides not matched to a gene: 9. This CDR3 has 16 amino acids. Per the germline V gene, CDR1 is SGHKS and CDR2 is YYEKEE (reference sequence). The CDR3 DNA reads as TGTGCCAGCAGCCCTGGACTAGCGGGGGAGGTGTATACGCAGTATTTT. Translation gives CASSPGLAGEVYTQYF.

In this sample, this clone turned up a few times. The chain employs TRBV19 and TRBJ2-2; possible D gene TRBD2, 5 bases. Germline CDR1 reads LNHDA; CDR2 reads SQIVND (reference sequence). V was cut by 3 bases and J by 2 bases, with 10 bases left in between. This CDR3 region has 15 residues. The CDR3 region is CASSISASNTGELFF. The CDR3, as DNA: TGTGCCAGTAGTATTAGCGCGAGCAACACCGGGGAGCTGTTTTTT.

The chain is built from TRBV13 and TRBJ2-7; perhaps TRBD1 as D (6 bases). The germline V gene has CDR1 PRHDT and CDR2 FYEKMQ (reference sequence). V lost 0 bases and J 6 bases, leaving 15 bases between the germline ends. The CDR3 is made up of 15 amino acids. DNA for the CDR3: TGTGCCAGCAGCTTAGGCCAGTTACAGGGCCGCGAGCAGTACTTC. Protein sequence: CASSLGQLQGREQYF. Filled out from reference TRBV13 and TRBJ2-7, the complete variable domain reads AAGVIQSPRHLIKEKRETATLKCYPIPRHDTVYWYQQGPGQDPQFLISFYEKMQSDKGSIPDRFSAQQFSDYHSELNMSSLELGDSALYFCASSLGQLQGREQYFGPGTRLTVT.

This CDR3 is CASSESGNYGYTF. The CDR3 nucleotides are TGCGCCAGCAGTGAGAGCGGGAACTATGGCTACACCTTC. J is TRBJ1-2 and V is TRBV10-1; no definite D call. Trimming took off 2 bases at V and 2 bases at J, with 6 bases between the two ends. The germline gives CDR1 WNHNN, CDR2 SYGVQD (reference sequence). The CDR3 is 13 amino acids.

This clone was observed a few times. The chain recombines TRBV7-8 with TRBJ2-1; 7 bases map to TRBD2. J gave up 13 bases and V 6 bases, and 9 bases lay outside the gene matches. The CDR3 totals 12 residues. Germline V gene data show CDR1 as SGHVS and CDR2 as FQNEAQ. The CDR3 DNA follows: TGTGCCAGCAGTGAACGGGGGACTATTCAGTTCTTC. It codes for CASSERGTIQFF.

The V and J genes are TRBV11-3 and TRBJ2-1, with D maybe TRBD2 (7 bases). Germline V CDR1 and CDR2: SGHNT, YENEEA. Trimming pared 1 base from V and 4 bases from J, leaving 14 bases between. CDR3 length: 16 amino acids. CDR3 coding DNA: TGTGCCAGCAGCTTAGGAGGGCGGGGGCCGTACAATGAGCAGTTCTTC. Residues: CASSLGGRGPYNEQFF.

The sample holds a few counts of this clone. The chain carries TRBV7-3 and TRBJ2-2, with 7 bases identical to TRBD1. This CDR3 has 13 amino acids. CDR1 and CDR2 from the germline V gene are SGHTA and FQGTGA. After removal of 5 bases from V and 5 bases from J, the junction contained 2 bases not matched to a gene. CDR3 DNA sequence: TGTGCCAGCAGCGTACAGGGGACCGGGGAGCTGTTTTTT. Translated: CASSVQGTGELFF.

This clone was counted only a few times. The rearrangement joins TRBV18 to TRBJ2-3, with D perhaps TRBD2 (6 bases). Germline V CDR1 and CDR2: KGHSH, LQKENI. The CDR3 loop spans 12 amino acids. The V end was cut by 4 bases, the J end by 4 bases, with 6 bases between. The CDR3 spells CASSREADTQYF. In nucleotides, the CDR3 is TGTGCCAGCTCACGGGAGGCAGATACGCAGTATTTT.

The chain carries TRBV9 and TRBJ1-1; perhaps TRBD1 as D (5 bases). The CDR3 is 14 residues long. Germline lookup yields CDR1 SGDLS and CDR2 YYNGEE. Trimming cost V 6 bases and J 4 bases, with 16 bases left between them. The CDR3 bases are TGTGCCAGCAACAATGAGGAGGGGTCCACTGAAGCTTTCTTT. Amino acids: CASNNEEGSTEAFF. The whole variable domain, remainder taken from reference TRBV9 and TRBJ1-1, is DSGVTQTPKHLITATGQRVTLRCSPRSGDLSVYWYQQSLDQGLQFLIQYYNGEERAKGNILERFSAQQFPDLHSELNLSSLELGDSALYFCASNNEEGSTEAFFGQGTRLTVV.

This chain uses TRBV10-1 with TRBJ1-1, with 8 positions matching TRBD1. The J segment lost 5 bases and the V segment lost 3 bases, leaving 5 bases of the junction unmatched. The CDR3 has 14 amino acids. CDR1 is WNHNN, CDR2 SYGVQD, per germline (reference sequence). The CDR3 here is CASSDRGRSTEAFF. CDR3 bases: TGCGCCAGCAGTGACAGGGGGCGATCAACTGAAGCTTTCTTT.

The chain has TRBV2 and TRBJ2-5; TRBD2 matches 11 bases. TRBJ2-7 explains the end of the DNA better; the J call may be wrong. The CDR3 is 17 amino acids. Germline values: CDR1 SNHLY, CDR2 FYNNEI. CDR3 sequence: CASSKGLAVLNNYEQYF. In nucleotides, the CDR3 is TGTGCCAGCAGTAAGGGACTAGCGGTCCTGAACAACTACGAGCAGTACTTC.

V usage is TRBV5-6 and J usage is TRBJ2-1; TRBD1 aligns across 7 bases. Per the germline V gene, CDR1 is SGHDT and CDR2 is YYEEEE. The CDR3 spans 16 residues. V shed 5 bases, J shed 3 bases, and the junction held 11 bases outside the gene matches. For the CDR3, the DNA is TGTGCCAGCAGGCCAGTTGGTGGGGACAGCTACAATGAGCAGTTCTTC. Translated: CASRPVGGDSYNEQFF.

The V gene is TRBV19, the J gene TRBJ1-5; weak D call: TRBD1 (6 bases). Germline V lookup: CDR1 LNHDA, CDR2 SQIVND (reference sequence). V was shortened by 5 bases and J by 5 bases, with 19 bases between the two germline ends. The CDR3 has 16 amino acids. The CDR3 DNA follows: TGTGCCAGTAGTGCTCTTTTCCGGGACACCTATCAGCCCCAGCATTTT. This translates into CASSALFRDTYQPQHF.

The gene calls are TRBV4-1 and TRBJ1-3; D ambiguous. The V gene lost 0 bases and the J gene lost 5 bases, with 11 bases spanning the gap. Germline values: CDR1 MGHRA, CDR2 YSYEKL. The CDR3 consists of 15 residues. The CDR3 loop is CASSQDRRERNTIYF. The CDR3 DNA reads TGCGCCAGCAGCCAAGATAGGAGGGAACGAAACACCATATATTTT.

The chain has TRBV25-1 and TRBJ2-6, with a weak D call TRBD1 (5 bases). Germline CDR1 is MGHDK and CDR2 is SYGVNS. Trimming stripped 3 bases from V and 2 bases from J, with 11 bases between. CDR3 size: 16 residues. CDR3 loop: CASSDSLGPGANVLTF. The CDR3 DNA is TGTGCCAGCAGTGATTCTCTGGGGCCTGGGGCCAACGTCCTGACTTTC.

This clone came up a few times. This chain uses TRBV6-5 with TRBJ2-3; D not resolved. The CDR3 is made up of 14 amino acids. V lost 6 bases to trimming and J lost 1 base, with 11 bases between them. Germline assignment: CDR1 MNHEY and CDR2 SVGAGI. In DNA form, the CDR3 reads TGTGCCAGCAGCTCCTCCCGGGGCACAGATACGCAGTATTTT. Amino acids: CASSSSRGTDTQYF.

V usage is TRBV5-1 and J usage is TRBJ1-5; 10 nucleotides agree with TRBD1. CDR1 and CDR2 from the germline V gene are SGHRS and YFSETQ. The CDR3 runs 14 residues. V lost 6 bases, J lost 6 bases, and 6 bases stayed unmatched. CDR3 sequence: CASMDRGYAQPQHF. DNA of the CDR3: TGCGCCAGCATGGACAGGGGGTACGCTCAGCCCCAGCATTTT.

The chain couples TRBV27 to TRBJ2-1; TRBD2 aligns across 9 bases. V was pared by 2 bases and J by 6 bases, with 5 bases of the junction left unmatched. Germline CDR1 and CDR2: MNHEY and SMNVEV (reference sequence). This CDR3 has 15 residues. The CDR3 spells CASSLAAGGPNEQFF. In DNA form, the CDR3 reads TGTGCCAGCAGTTTAGCGGCGGGGGGGCCCAATGAGCAGTTCTTC.

This clone was detected a few times. V gene TRBV28 combines with J gene TRBJ2-7, with D maybe TRBD1 (6 bases). Germline CDR1 MDHEN, CDR2 SYDVKM. The V end was cut by 6 bases, the J end by 3 bases, with 18 bases between. The CDR3 is 15 amino acids. The chain's CDR3 is CASRGARTERYEQYF. The CDR3 nucleotides are TGTGCCAGCAGGGGGGCCCGGACAGAGCGCTACGAGCAGTACTTC.

This clone was seen a few times. The V and J genes are TRBV6-1 and TRBJ2-7, with no clear D. Germline CDR1 is MNHNS and CDR2 is SASEGT. V was clipped by 8 bases and J by 2 bases, with 13 bases between them. This CDR3 has 13 residues. CDR3 sequence (DNA): TGTGCCAGCTTTATAGAAGTACCCTACGAGCAGTACTTC. Encoded protein: CASFIEVPYEQYF.